This is a list of T cell receptor beta chains from one sample in a study of blood T cells in healthy people across ages. Using its own MiXCR run on the 5' RACE reads, TCRdb lists one record per CDR3 protein. The table has 1.5 million to 2 million distinct CDR3 sequences, less than 50% seen once. Input material: blood. The source is a middle-aged woman in good health. CDR3s include the opening cysteine and the closing phenylalanine or tryptophan. D genes are given only for firm matches. Only part of the rows carry a size: once, few, many, or a class if the clone is expanded.

>TRBV9|-|-|TRBJ2-3
CASSFTGITDTQYF
TGTGCCAGCAGCTTTACAGGGATAACAGATACGCAGTATTTT
>TRBV12-3/TRBV12-4|-|-|TRBJ2-1
CASRSGLGGGYNEQFF
TGTGCCAGCAGATCCGGTTTGGGGGGTGGCTACAATGAGCAGTTCTTC
>TRBV12-3/TRBV12-4|-|-|TRBJ1-5
CASSFTGDNQPQHF
TGTGCCAGCAGTTTCACGGGGGACAATCAGCCCCAGCATTTT
>TRBV3-1|TRBD1|-|TRBJ2-6
CASSQIRTGPPGANVLTF
TGTGCCAGCAGCCAAATCCGGACAGGACCCCCTGGGGCCAACGTCCTGACTTTC
>TRBV2|-|-|TRBJ2-5
CASRYRTGAGETQYF
TGTGCCAGCAGATATCGGACAGGAGCGGGCGAGACCCAGTACTTC
>TRBV12-3/TRBV12-4|TRBD1|-|TRBJ1-2
CASSPWDRGRDGYTF
TGTGCCAGCAGTCCCTGGGACAGGGGGCGCGATGGCTACACCTTC
>TRBV5-1|-|-|TRBJ2-1
CASSSLLANEQFF
TGCGCCAGCAGCTCCCTACTAGCAAATGAGCAGTTCTTC
>TRBV12-3/TRBV12-4|TRBD2|-|TRBJ2-1
CASSELANEQFF
TGTGCCAGCAGCGAACTAGCGAATGAGCAGTTCTTC
>TRBV7-2|-|once|TRBJ1-1
CASSLASQEAFF
TGTGCCAGCAGCTTAGCGAGTCAGGAAGCTTTCTTT
>TRBV28|-|few|TRBJ1-2
CASSPLGGFYGYTF
TGTGCCAGCAGTCCCCTCGGGGGCTTCTATGGCTACACCTTC
>TRBV20-1|TRBD2|-|TRBJ2-5
CSARDTRLAGGGQETQYF
TGCAGTGCTAGGGATACGCGCCTAGCGGGGGGTGGGCAAGAGACCCAGTACTTC